The rows below give T cell receptor beta chains drawn from one sample of a study of OX40 agonist ivuxolimab in advanced cancers. Clones were sequenced by immunoSEQ multiplex PCR, and TCRdb holds only the in-frame ones, with some missing. The data show some 41,000 clones, 85% to 90% seen once. The specimen was CD4+ or CD8+ T cells sorted from blood, collected in a trial of the OX40 agonist ivuxolimab. Receptors originate from an adult with an advanced solid tumor such as melanoma, head and neck, liver or kidney cancer. The conserved cysteine and the conserved F or W are not part of the CDR3 here.

J gene | V gene | CDR3 protein
TRBJ2-5 | TRBV5-1 | ASSPAGTRVETQY
TRBJ2-7 | TRBV28 | ASSLISAGEQY
TRBJ1-2 | TRBV6-5 | ASSPGGQKDYGYT
TRBJ1-2 | TRBV15 | ATSRVPVYGYT
TRBJ1-3 | TRBV5-1 | ASSPMTGLGNTIY
TRBJ2-2 | TRBV7-3 | ASSPDGPTGATGELF
TRBJ2-1 | TRBV5-4 | ASSLGLAGYNEQF
TRBJ1-2 | TRBV28 | ASNLQGTSIPSNYGYT
TRBJ1-1 | TRBV6-1 | ASSDRGRTEAF
TRBJ1-1 | TRBV18 | ASSRDLNTEAF
TRBJ2-2 | TRBV5-6 | ASSLTSGSWTGELF
TRBJ2-3 | TRBV5-1 | ASSSSLSTDTQY
TRBJ2-1 | TRBV2 | ASSQERGAPF
TRBJ1-2 | TRBV7-9 | ASSLQLEGYGYT
TRBJ2-7 | TRBV7-2 | ASSLGDTMSYEQY
TRBJ2-7 | TRBV10-1 | ASNLPMYEQY
TRBJ2-7 | TRBV29-1 | SVKGQGIHEQY
TRBJ2-7 | TRBV21-1 | ASSKEGTFPYEQY
TRBJ1-6 | TRBV10-2 | ASRLSELYGSPLH
TRBJ2-2 | TRBV9 | ASSGGSLISAGELF
TRBJ2-7 | TRBV7-8 | ASSEGGRYEQY
TRBJ2-2 | TRBV7-9 | ASSLRNTGELF
TRBJ2-3 | TRBV9 | ASSVAGGRGTDTQY
TRBJ2-5 | TRBV6-1 | ASSEWVGQY
TRBJ2-5 | TRBV2 | ASSEPGTVRETQY
TRBJ2-7 | TRBV19 | APHLPGSYWVEQY
TRBJ2-7 | TRBV5-1 | ASSLDFSSSYEQY
TRBJ1-5 | TRBV10-3 | AISESRGNSNQPQH
TRBJ1-5 | TRBV9 | ASSGPGYSNQPQH
TRBJ1-4 | TRBV19 | ATGDRDLDEKLF
TRBJ1-2 | TRBV28 | ASSLTGLGAGYGYT